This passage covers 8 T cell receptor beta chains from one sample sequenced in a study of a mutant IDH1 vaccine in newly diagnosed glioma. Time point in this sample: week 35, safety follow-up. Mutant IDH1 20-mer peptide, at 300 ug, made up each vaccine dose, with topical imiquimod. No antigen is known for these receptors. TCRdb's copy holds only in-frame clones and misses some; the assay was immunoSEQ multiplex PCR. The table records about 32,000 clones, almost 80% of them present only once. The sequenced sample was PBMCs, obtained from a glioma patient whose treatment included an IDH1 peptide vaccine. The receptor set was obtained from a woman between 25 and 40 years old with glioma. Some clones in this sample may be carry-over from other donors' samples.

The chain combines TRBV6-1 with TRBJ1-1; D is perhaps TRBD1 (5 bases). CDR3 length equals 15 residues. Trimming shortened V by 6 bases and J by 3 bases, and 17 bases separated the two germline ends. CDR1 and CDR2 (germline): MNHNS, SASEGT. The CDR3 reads CASRSGDAGDTEAFF. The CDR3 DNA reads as TGTGCCAGCAGATCGGGTGACGCGGGGGACACTGAAGCTTTCTTT.

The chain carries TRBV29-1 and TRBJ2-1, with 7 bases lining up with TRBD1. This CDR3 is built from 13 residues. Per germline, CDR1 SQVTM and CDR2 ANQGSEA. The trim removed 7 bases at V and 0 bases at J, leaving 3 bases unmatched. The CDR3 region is CSARDSSYNEQFF. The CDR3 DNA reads TGCAGCGCCCGGGACAGCTCCTACAATGAGCAGTTCTTC.

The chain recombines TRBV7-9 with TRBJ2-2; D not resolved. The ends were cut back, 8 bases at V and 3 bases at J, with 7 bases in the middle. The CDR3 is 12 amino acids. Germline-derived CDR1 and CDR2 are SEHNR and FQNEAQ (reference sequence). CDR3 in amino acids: CASRLDTGELFF. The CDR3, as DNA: TGTGCCAGCCGGCTCGACACCGGGGAGCTGTTTTTT.

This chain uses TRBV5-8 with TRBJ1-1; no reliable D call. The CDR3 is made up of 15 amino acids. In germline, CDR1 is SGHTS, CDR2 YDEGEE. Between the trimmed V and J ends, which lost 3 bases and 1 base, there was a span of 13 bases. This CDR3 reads CASSSAGIANTEAFF. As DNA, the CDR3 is TGTGCCAGCAGCTCCGCGGGGATAGCGAACACTGAAGCTTTCTTT.

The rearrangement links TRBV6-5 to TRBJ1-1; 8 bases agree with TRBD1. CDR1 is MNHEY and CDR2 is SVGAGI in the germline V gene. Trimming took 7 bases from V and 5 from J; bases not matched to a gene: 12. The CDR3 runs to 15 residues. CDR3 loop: CASIFRTQGGTEAFF. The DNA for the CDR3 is TGTGCCAGCATATTTCGGACACAGGGGGGGACTGAAGCTTTCTTT.

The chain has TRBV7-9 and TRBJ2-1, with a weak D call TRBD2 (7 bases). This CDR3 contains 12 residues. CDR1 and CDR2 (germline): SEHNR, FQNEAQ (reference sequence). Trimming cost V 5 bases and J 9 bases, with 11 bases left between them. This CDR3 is CASSPGEGEQFF. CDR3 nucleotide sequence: TGTGCCAGCAGCCCAGGGGAGGGTGAGCAGTTCTTC.

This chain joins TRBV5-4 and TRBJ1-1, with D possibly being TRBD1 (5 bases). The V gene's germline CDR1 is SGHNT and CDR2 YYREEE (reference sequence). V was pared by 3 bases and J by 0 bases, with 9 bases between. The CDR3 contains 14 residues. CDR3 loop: CASSWGGMNTEAFF. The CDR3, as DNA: TGTGCCAGCAGCTGGGGGGGGATGAACACTGAAGCTTTCTTT.

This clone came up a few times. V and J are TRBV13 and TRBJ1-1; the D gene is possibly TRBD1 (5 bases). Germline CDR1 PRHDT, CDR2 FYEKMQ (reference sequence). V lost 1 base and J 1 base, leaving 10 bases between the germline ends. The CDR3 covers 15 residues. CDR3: CASSLDVGQNTEAFF. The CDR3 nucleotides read TGTGCCAGCAGCTTAGATGTGGGGCAGAACACTGAAGCTTTCTTT. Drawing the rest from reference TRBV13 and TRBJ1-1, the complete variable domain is AAGVIQSPRHLIKEKRETATLKCYPIPRHDTVYWYQQGPGQDPQFLISFYEKMQSDKGSIPDRFSAQQFSDYHSELNMSSLELGDSALYFCASSLDVGQNTEAFFGQGTRLTVV.